This T cell receptor beta chain was captured in a study of cytomegalovirus exposure and HLA in healthy donors. V lost 7 bases and J 6 bases, leaving 13 bases between the germline ends. Per the germline V gene, CDR1 is MNHNY and CDR2 is SVGAGI (reference sequence). The CDR3 is 13 residues long. Use of 60 Vbeta and 13 Jbeta primers characterized the PCR. Sequencing was performed with immunoSEQ multiplex PCR; in TCRdb, only in-frame clones are kept and a portion is missing. The table lists a few hundred thousand clones, 65% to 90% of them singletons. About this clone: What it binds is not known.

Study-wide points: A highly shared variant cluster was judged a likely technical artifact. TCR beta V- and J-gene trimming, according to a later analysis, was linked to a missense DCLRE1C variant. Excluded: some indistinguishable V segments such as TRBV6-2 and TRBV6-3. From TCR beta sequences, most subjects' HLA-A and HLA-B alleles were reportedly predicted accurately.

The source material was PBMCs. This sequence was found in a girl aged 10 to 17 in good health and CMV-seronegative. The rearrangement joins TRBV6-6 to TRBJ1-5; D might be TRBD1 (5 bases). CDR3 DNA sequence: TGTGCCAGCATCAGGGCCTCCGGTCAGCCCCAGCATTTT. It is translated as CASIRASGQPQHF.